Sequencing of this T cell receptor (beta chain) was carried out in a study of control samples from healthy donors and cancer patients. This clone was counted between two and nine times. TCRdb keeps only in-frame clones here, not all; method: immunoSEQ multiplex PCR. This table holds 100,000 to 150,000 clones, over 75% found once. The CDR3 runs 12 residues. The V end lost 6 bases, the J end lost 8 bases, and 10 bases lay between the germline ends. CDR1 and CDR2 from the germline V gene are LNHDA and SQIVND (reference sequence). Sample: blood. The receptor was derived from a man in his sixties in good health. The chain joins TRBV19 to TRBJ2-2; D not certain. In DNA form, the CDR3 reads TGTGCCAGTAGCTCCCTTCCAGGGGAGCTGTTTTTT. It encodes CASSSLPGELFF.